One and the same sample provided the 11 T cell receptor beta chains below, sequenced in a study of OX40 agonist ivuxolimab in advanced cancers. This table comes from immunoSEQ multiplex PCR, and its TCRdb copy is limited to in-frame clones, with some not included. The table records 25,000 to 40,000 clones, less than 85% of them present only once. Specimen: CD4+ or CD8+ T cells sorted from blood, collected in a trial of the OX40 agonist ivuxolimab. Receptor source: an adult with an advanced solid tumor such as melanoma, head and neck, liver or kidney cancer.

The chain combines TRBV4-1 with TRBJ1-4; no clear D gene. The germline V gene encodes CDR1 MGHRA and CDR2 YSYEKL. Trimming shortened V by 3 bases and J by 4 bases, and 15 bases separated the two germline ends. The CDR3 has 16 amino acids. The DNA for the CDR3 is TGCGCCAGCAGCCAGGACCATCGGACCGTTAATGAAAAACTGTTTTTT. Translated: CASSQDHRTVNEKLFF.

This chain connects TRBV2 to TRBJ2-7; weak D call: TRBD2 (7 bases). The CDR3 loop spans 16 amino acids. The germline V gene has CDR1 SNHLY and CDR2 FYNNEI. The V end lost 7 bases, the J end lost 4 bases, and 23 bases lay between the germline ends. The CDR3 DNA sequence: TGTGCCAGCAAGGAGGGGAGGGGGACCCCAATATACGAGCAGTACTTC. This translates into CASKEGRGTPIYEQYF.

J is TRBJ2-4 and V is TRBV29-1, with 7 bases matching TRBD2. Unmatched junction bases numbered 4, after V lost 3 bases and J lost 5 bases. The CDR3 totals 13 residues. The germline V gene encodes CDR1 SQVTM and CDR2 ANQGSEA. CDR3 sequence (DNA): TGCAGCGTTGACTTCGCGGGGGAAAACATTCAGTACTTC. Its translation: CSVDFAGENIQYF.

The chain uses TRBV6-5 and TRBJ2-3; the match to TRBD2 covers 11 bases. The CDR3 is made up of 15 amino acids. Trimming took 6 bases from V and 1 from J; bases not matched to a gene: 3. Germline V gene sequence: CDR1 MNHEY, CDR2 SVGAGI. CDR3 in amino acids: CASRGGLAGTDTQYF. In DNA form, the CDR3 reads TGTGCCAGCAGAGGGGGACTAGCGGGCACAGATACGCAGTATTTT.

The chain's CDR3 is CASSLSLRAEQYF. The DNA of the CDR3 is TGTGCCAGCAGTCTCTCCCTACGCGCCGAGCAGTACTTC. J is TRBJ2-7 and V is TRBV6-6; D is unclear. V dropped 5 bases and J dropped 6 bases, with 14 bases sitting between them. CDR1 MNHNY and CDR2 SVGAGI come from the germline V gene (reference sequence). This CDR3 has 13 residues.

The chain employs TRBV28 and TRBJ1-1, with D possibly matching TRBD1 (6 bases). Germline CDR1 is MDHEN and CDR2 is SYDVKM. V was clipped by 3 bases and J by 7 bases, with 18 bases between them. The length of the CDR3 is 15 residues. CDR3 nucleotide sequence: TGTGCCAGCAGTTTCCTCTTGGGGGCGCTTAGTGAAGCTTTCTTT. Its translation: CASSFLLGALSEAFF.

The gene calls are TRBV10-3 and TRBJ2-7; D is ambiguous. Germline CDR1 and CDR2: ENHRY and SYGVKD. The ends were cut back, 5 bases at V and 2 bases at J, with 10 bases in the middle. This CDR3 is built from 13 residues. This CDR3 reads CAISPPSTYEQYF. The CDR3 nucleotides read TGTGCCATCAGTCCACCTTCGACCTACGAGCAGTACTTC.

V is TRBV5-6 and J is TRBJ2-5; D is ambiguous. This CDR3 has 14 amino acids. Germline CDR1 reads SGHDT; CDR2 reads YYEEEE. The germline V and J ends were trimmed by 3 bases and 2 bases, with 11 bases remaining between them. The CDR3 nucleotides are TGTGCCAGCAGCTCGTACGCGGAGCAAGAGACCCAGTACTTC. Translated, it gives CASSSYAEQETQYF.

The V call is TRBV6-5, the J call TRBJ2-2; TRBD1 matches 8 bases. Losses at the gene ends were 11 bases for V and 7 bases for J; bases not matched to a gene: 9. Germline CDR1 MNHEY, CDR2 SVGAGI. The CDR3 has 13 residues. The CDR3: CASRGTGNGELFF. The CDR3 DNA reads TGTGCCTCCCGGGGGACAGGAAACGGGGAGCTGTTTTTT.

This clone was picked up a small number of times. Written as DNA, the CDR3 is TGCGCCAGCAGTCCCTGGACAGGGGAGGAAGCTTTCTTT. Translating gives CASSPWTGEEAFF. The gene calls are TRBV4-3 and TRBJ1-1; 9 nucleotides align to TRBD1. In germline, CDR1 is LGHNA, CDR2 YSLEER. Trimming removed 6 bases from V and 8 bases from J; junction bases left unmatched: 7. This CDR3 has 13 amino acids.

The chain links TRBV28 to TRBJ1-5; 10 bases agree with TRBD1. The CDR3 extends over 17 amino acids. Germline V gene lookup returns CDR1 MDHEN and CDR2 SYDVKM. Trimming at V came to 3 bases and at J to 1 base, leaving 6 bases not matched to a gene. CDR3 sequence reads: CASSFRDRGLSNQPQHF. CDR3 DNA sequence: TGTGCCAGCAGTTTCAGGGACAGGGGTCTCAGCAATCAGCCCCAGCATTTT.